The T cell receptor (beta chain) under discussion was sequenced for a study of T cell responses to AZD1222 COVID-19 vaccine. The method was immunoSEQ multiplex PCR; TCRdb's version includes in-frame clones alone and lacks a portion of them. The sample shows 150,000 to 200,000 clones, around 92% of them seen only once. V lost 7 bases to trimming and J lost 2 bases, with 11 bases between them. The CDR3 runs to 13 residues. The J gene is TRBJ1-2, the V gene TRBV12-3 or TRBV12-4; TRBD1 is a possible D gene (5 bases). The sequencing used peripheral blood, collected on day 0 of AZD1222 vaccination. The receptor was derived from an adult in good health. The CDR3 DNA reads as TGTGCCAGCACCCCTGACAGAAACTATGGCTACACCTTC. Protein product: CASTPDRNYGYTF.